This T cell receptor beta chain was sequenced for a study of blood T cells in healthy people across ages. Study-level information: Using template switching, researchers captured about one barcoded beta molecule for each two T cells.

Combining a sample-barcoded 5' primer with a J-beta primer mix, a second PCR ran for roughly 7 to 11 cycles. TCRdb itself ran the 5' RACE reads through MiXCR, one entry per CDR3 protein. The sample contains 650,000 to 1,000,000 distinct CDR3 sequences, 30% to 45% of which appear only once. This clonotype came up a few times. This receptor was taken from a young man in good health. The sequencing input was blood.

CDR3 in amino acids: CASSERERGGYNEQFF. CDR3 DNA sequence: TGTGCCAGCAGTGAAAGGGAGCGGGGGGGATACAATGAGCAGTTCTTC. This sequence joins TRBV2 and TRBJ2-1; 10 bases match TRBD2. V trimming: 2 bases; J trimming: 4 bases; junction bases outside the gene matches: 5. This CDR3 is built from 16 residues. Germline loops: CDR1 SNHLY, CDR2 FYNNEI. Full variable domain (outside the CDR3, taken from reference TRBV2 and TRBJ2-1): EPEVTQTPSHQVTQMGQEVILRCVPISNHLYFYWYRQILGQKVEFLVSFYNNEISEKSEIFDDQFSVERPDGSNFTLKIRSTKLEDSAMYFCASSERERGGYNEQFFGPGTRLTVL.